Each of the 2 T cell receptor beta chains below was sequenced from the same sample in a study of a mutant IDH1 vaccine in newly diagnosed glioma. These receptors are not linked to any known antigen. Time point meaning: week 5, during vaccination. Each vaccine dose was 300 ug of mutant IDH1 20-mer peptide, with topical imiquimod. Only in-frame clones appear in the TCRdb table, and some are missing; sequencing was by immunoSEQ multiplex PCR. This table has around 31,000 clones, over 50% appearing once. Here the sequenced sample was PBMCs, taken from a glioma patient whose treatment included an IDH1 peptide vaccine. The receptors stem from a young woman with glioma.

V and J are TRBV28 and TRBJ1-2, with D possibly TRBD1 on 6 matching bases. CDR1 is MDHEN and CDR2 is SYDVKM in the germline V gene. Trimming shortened V by 7 bases and J by 6 bases, and 18 bases separated the two germline ends. This CDR3 is built from 14 residues. CDR3 coding DNA: TGTGCCAGCACCCGGCCCCCAGGGGTCGATGGCTACACCTTC. Translation gives CASTRPPGVDGYTF.

The table lists this clone with a few counts. The chain carries TRBV5-1 and TRBJ2-7; D gene unclear. CDR1 and CDR2 (germline): SGHRS, YFSETQ. The V and J ends lost 4 bases and 1 base respectively, with 12 bases between them. The CDR3 runs to 14 residues. The CDR3 DNA follows: TGCGCCAGCAGCCAACCGGACGGATCCTACGAGCAGTACTTC. This codes for CASSQPDGSYEQYF.